This record covers a single T cell receptor (beta chain). V gave up 9 bases and J gave up 4 bases; unmatched junction bases: 5. The CDR3 spans 14 residues. Germline lookup yields CDR1 LNHDA and CDR2 SQIVND (reference sequence). This specimen belongs to a study of blood T cell repertoires in COVID-19. Whole-study context: Sources were T cells, B-cell-depleted T cells, or PBMCs; the material itself was cDNA or gDNA.

As originally analysed: Reference gene primer amplification gave nucleated cell count estimates. The assay was immunoSEQ multiplex PCR, and TCRdb's table has in-frame clones only and misses some. That table supplies the V and J calls and clone size; D and trimming were determined from the DNA. The sample lists around 250,000 clones; 84% were seen once. The chain combines TRBV19 with TRBJ2-3, with TRBD1 matching over 12 bases. The sequenced material came from peripheral blood. The origin of this receptor is a woman between 35 and 50 years old who had recovered from COVID-19. The CDR3 here is CASEGQGASDTQYF. In DNA, the CDR3 is TGTGCCAGCGAGGGACAGGGGGCATCAGATACGCAGTATTTT.